Below, one TCR beta chain is given with its context. Its antigen is as yet unknown. These data belong to a study of regulatory T cells in long-lasting Graves disease. This sample's time point: persistent/refractory GD, antithyroid drugs over 5 years with positive TRAb. The TCR library was prepared using RNA isolated from PBMCs. Study-wide results and limits: The study found TRBV28, TRBJ1-2 and TRBJ2-5 favored in persistent disease.

Both iRepertoire HTBI primers and Arm-PCR of CDR3 regions were used to build the TCR beta libraries. Methods used by the authors: Detected in the samples were 62 TRBV and 14 to 15 TRBJ segments. TCRdb analysed the multiplex PCR reads with MiXCR anew, one entry per CDR3 protein. The V and J calls follow TCRdb's processing rather than the paper's. The sample lists 600,000 to 850,000 distinct CDR3 sequences, 30% occurring once. Trimming stripped 5 bases from V and 5 bases from J, with 19 bases between. Per germline, CDR1 SGHRS and CDR2 YFSETQ. This CDR3 comprises 15 residues. The TCR sequence derives from a female donor with Graves disease. The material sequenced was peripheral blood mononuclear cells (PBMCs), taken when the disease was refractory, from a patient treated with antithyroid drugs. The chain carries TRBV5-1 and TRBJ1-1, with a possible D match to TRBD1 (5 bases). The CDR3 region has the DNA TGCGCCAGCAGACCCGGGGCAGGGCCGGAAACTGAAGCTTTCTTT. This translates into CASRPGAGPETEAFF. The full variable domain, completed using reference TRBV5-1 and TRBJ1-1, is KAGVTQTPRYLIKTRGQQVTLSCSPISGHRSVSWYQQTPGQGLQFLFEYFSETQRNKGNFPGRFSGRQFSNSRSEMNVSTLELGDSALYLCASRPGAGPETEAFFGQGTRLTVV.